The 32 T cell receptor beta chains given below trace back to one sample, sequenced in a study of T cell responses to AZD1222 COVID-19 vaccine. Some clones are missing from TCRdb's copy, which holds only in-frame ones; the method was immunoSEQ multiplex PCR. Found here are 67,000 or so clones, 65% to 85% of them singletons; the top ten hold over 8%. The starting material was peripheral blood, obtained on day 0 of AZD1222 vaccination. The receptor set was obtained from an adult in good health.

The rearrangement joins TRBV3-1 (or the pseudogene TRBV3-2) to TRBJ1-5, with D unresolved. Germline loops: CDR1 LGHDT, CDR2 YNNKEL (reference sequence). The CDR3 loop spans 14 amino acids. The V and J ends lost 1 base and 6 bases respectively, with 10 bases between them. CDR3 sequence reads: CASSQGGRGQPQHF. Here the CDR3 DNA reads TGTGCCAGCAGCCAAGGCGGCCGGGGTCAGCCCCAGCATTTT.

The chain combines TRBV28 with TRBJ2-5; TRBD1 might be the D (6 bases). V lost 6 bases and J 7 bases, leaving 21 bases between the germline ends. Germline V gene lookup returns CDR1 MDHEN and CDR2 SYDVKM. The CDR3 totals 15 residues. As DNA, the CDR3 is TGTGCCAGCAGCCCCCGGGCCAGGGGTTCGGGGACCCAGTACTTC. Amino acid sequence: CASSPRARGSGTQYF.

The chain has TRBV5-4 and TRBJ1-2, with TRBD1 identical over 7 bases. J gave up 6 bases and V 0 bases, and 5 bases lay outside the gene matches. Germline V gene data show CDR1 as SGHNT and CDR2 as YYREEE (reference sequence). CDR3 length: 14 residues. CDR3 bases: TGTGCCAGCAGCTTGGCCGAGGGGGCGAATGGCTACACCTTC. Its protein is CASSLAEGANGYTF.

This chain uses TRBV7-2 with TRBJ1-2; unclear D gene. Germline-derived CDR1 and CDR2 are SGHTA and FQGNSA. This CDR3 has 16 residues. The V gene lost 1 base and the J gene lost 4 bases, with 16 bases spanning the gap. The CDR3 is CASSLVGRALGYGYTF. CDR3 nucleotides: TGTGCCAGCAGCTTAGTGGGCAGAGCTCTTGGCTATGGCTACACCTTC.

The chain carries TRBV7-3 and TRBJ2-1; TRBD2 matches at 8 bases. The CDR3 length is 15 residues. Germline loops: CDR1 SGHTA, CDR2 FQGTGA. The junction had 10 bases not matched to a gene; V was cut back by 5 bases and J by 7 bases. The DNA of the CDR3 is TGTGCCAGCAGCAAGACTAGCGAAGGTAGTAATGAGCAGTTCTTC. Translated, it gives CASSKTSEGSNEQFF.

The genes are TRBV19 and TRBJ2-6, with 11 bases lining up with TRBD1. Germline CDR1 reads LNHDA; CDR2 reads SQIVND (reference sequence). With 7 bases clipped from V and 2 bases from J, the junction kept 4 bases outside the gene matches. This CDR3 spans 16 amino acids. CDR3 nucleotides: TGTGCCAGTAACCCGGGACAGGGGGCTGGGGCCAACGTCCTGACTTTC. Translation gives CASNPGQGAGANVLTF.

V gene TRBV2 combines with J gene TRBJ2-7; 8 bases are a match to TRBD1. Germline CDR1 and CDR2: SNHLY and FYNNEI. The length of the CDR3 is 14 residues. V lost 11 bases and J lost 2; bases outside the gene matches: 11. The CDR3 nucleotides are TGTGCCTTGCGGACAGGGACAGGCGCCTACGAGCAGTACTTC. Its translation: CALRTGTGAYEQYF.

The chain uses TRBV14 and TRBJ1-2; D is undetermined. Deletions cut 4 bases from V and 6 bases from J, with 12 bases between. CDR1 and CDR2 from the germline V gene are SGHDN and FVKESK. The CDR3 runs 13 residues. CDR3 bases: TGTGCCAGCAGCCCAAGGACTGCTGATGGCTACACCTTC. Translation gives CASSPRTADGYTF. Complete variable domain (other parts from reference TRBV14 and TRBJ1-2): EAGVTQFPSHSVIEKGQTVTLRCDPISGHDNLYWYRRVMGKEIKFLLHFVKESKQDESGMPNNRFLAERTGGTYSTLKVQPAELEDSGVYFCASSPRTADGYTFGSGTRLTVV.

There are a few counts of this clone. The V and J genes are TRBV7-3 and TRBJ1-1; a weak D match, TRBD1 (6 bases). Trimming cost V 4 bases and J 1 base, with 7 bases left between them. Germline V CDR1 and CDR2: SGHTA, FQGTGA. The CDR3 sequence is 13 residues long. CDR3 nucleotides: TGTGCCAGCAGCTCGACAGGGAACACTGAAGCTTTCTTT. Protein: CASSSTGNTEAFF.

The chain uses TRBV4-3 and TRBJ2-7; TRBD1 is a possible D gene (6 bases). Germline CDR1 reads LGHNA; CDR2 reads YSLEER. The V end was cut by 0 bases, the J end by 0 bases, with 12 bases between. CDR3 length: 16 amino acids. The CDR3 nucleotides read TGCGCCAGCAGCCAAGATGGGACACGCCCCTCCTACGAGCAGTACTTC. This codes for CASSQDGTRPSYEQYF.

J is TRBJ2-5 and V is TRBV9, with 10 bases matching TRBD1. The trim removed 2 bases at V and 3 bases at J, leaving 7 bases unmatched. CDR3 length: 16 residues. Per germline, CDR1 SGDLS and CDR2 YYNGEE. The CDR3 sequence: CASSVLSGTGEETQYF. The CDR3 nucleotides read TGTGCCAGCAGCGTCCTCTCCGGGACAGGGGAAGAGACCCAGTACTTC.

The V and J genes are TRBV19 and TRBJ2-3; D is ambiguous. This CDR3 spans 16 amino acids. Per germline, CDR1 LNHDA and CDR2 SQIVND (reference sequence). Trimming stripped 2 bases from V and 0 bases from J, with 12 bases between. Written as DNA, the CDR3 is TGTGCCAGTAGTATACTTACCGGAACTAGCACAGATACGCAGTATTTT. Its translation: CASSILTGTSTDTQYF.

The J gene is TRBJ2-1, the V gene TRBV15, with 8 bases identical to TRBD2. The J segment lost 5 bases and the V segment lost 8 bases, leaving 5 bases of the junction unmatched. CDR3 size: 13 residues. Germline values: CDR1 LNHNV, CDR2 YYDKDF (reference sequence). The CDR3 bases are TGTGCCACCGGGCGGGGGGCCGACAATGAGCAGTTCTTC. Protein product: CATGRGADNEQFF.

On this clone itself: Since a much larger clone is just one base distant, this may be a read error. This chain joins TRBV6-5 and TRBJ1-3, with D perhaps matching TRBD1 (6 bases). Trimming removed 5 bases at V and 9 bases at J, with 17 bases between. The CDR3 has 14 residues. Germline loops: CDR1 MNHEY, CDR2 SVGAGI. CDR3 bases: TGTGCCAGCAGTCCCCATATTGGGACAAGCACCATATATTTT. Translating it yields CASSPHIGTSTIYF.

The chain employs TRBV7-3 and TRBJ2-5, with D perhaps matching TRBD1 or TRBD2 (6 bases each). This CDR3 region has 16 residues. The V end lost 1 base, the J end lost 1 base, and 13 bases lay between the germline ends. Looked up from germline, CDR1 is SGHTA and CDR2 is FQGTGA. The CDR3 DNA follows: TGTGCCAGCAGCTTAATGCCGCCGGGGGCCCAAGAGACCCAGTACTTC. The encoded protein is CASSLMPPGAQETQYF.

The table lists this clone with a few counts. This sample also contains other DNA sequences that code for the same CDR3. The rearrangement uses TRBV7-2 and TRBJ1-5, with D unclear. CDR1 and CDR2 from the germline V gene are SGHTA and FQGNSA. The CDR3 has 13 residues. Trimming removed 2 bases at V and 5 bases at J, with 7 bases between. Here the CDR3 reads CASSLWRDQPQHF. For the CDR3, the DNA is TGTGCCAGCAGCTTATGGAGGGATCAGCCCCAGCATTTT. Full variable domain (missing parts from reference TRBV7-2 and TRBJ1-5): GAGVSQSPSNKVTEKGKDVELRCDPISGHTALYWYRQSLGQGLEFLIYFQGNSAPDKSGLPSDRFSAERTGGSVSTLTIQRTQQEDSAVYLCASSLWRDQPQHFGDGTRLSIL.

The chain is built from TRBV28 and TRBJ2-1; D not resolved. V was pared by 1 base and J by 7 bases, with 5 bases between. The CDR3 extends over 12 amino acids. Germline CDR1 reads MDHEN; CDR2 reads SYDVKM. The CDR3 spells CASSLSRNEQFF. The CDR3 bases are TGTGCCAGCAGTTTATCCCGGAATGAGCAGTTCTTC.

V gene TRBV7-9 combines with J gene TRBJ1-1, with a weak D call TRBD1 (6 bases). V dropped 5 bases and J dropped 5 bases, with 18 bases sitting between them. This CDR3 contains 15 residues. Per the germline V gene, CDR1 is SEHNR and CDR2 is FQNEAQ (reference sequence). The CDR3 region has the DNA TGTGCCAGCAGCGCCTCCGGGGGGGCCGCTACTGAAGCTTTCTTT. It yields the protein CASSASGGAATEAFF.

This clone appeared a few times. The V call is TRBV5-5, the J call TRBJ2-7; unclear D gene. The CDR3 is 14 residues long. Trimming took 2 bases from V and 3 from J, leaving 12 bases between them. In germline, CDR1 is SGHKS, CDR2 YYEKEE (reference sequence). The DNA for the CDR3 is TGTGCCAGCAGCTTTTTAAGGAAACACTACGAGCAGTACTTC. This codes for CASSFLRKHYEQYF.

V gene TRBV7-3 combines with J gene TRBJ1-6; D is uncertain. V was pared by 5 bases and J by 3 bases, with 8 bases between. From germline, CDR1 is SGHTA and CDR2 FQGTGA. This CDR3 has 14 amino acids. CDR3: CASSTGSYNSPLHF. DNA for the CDR3: TGTGCCAGCAGCACGGGAAGCTATAATTCACCCCTCCACTTT.

The chain has TRBV2 and TRBJ1-6, with D unresolved. Trimming removed 0 bases at V and 7 bases at J, with 7 bases between. The CDR3 has 14 amino acids. Per the germline V gene, CDR1 is SNHLY and CDR2 is FYNNEI. The CDR3: CASSEAGLNSPLHF. The CDR3 nucleotides read TGTGCCAGCAGTGAAGCGGGGTTGAATTCACCCCTCCACTTT.

This chain connects TRBV6-5 to TRBJ1-2, with 7 bases identical to TRBD1. The trim removed 0 bases at V and 6 bases at J, leaving 7 bases unmatched. Germline V CDR1 and CDR2: MNHEY, SVGAGI. The CDR3 totals 15 residues. The CDR3 region is CASSYSYSTGDGYTF. The CDR3 nucleotides are TGTGCCAGCAGTTACTCCTACTCAACAGGGGATGGCTACACCTTC.

In DNA, the CDR3 is TGTGCCAGCAGCTTGGTCACTGAAGCTTTCTTT. Translation: CASSLVTEAFF. The rearrangement uses TRBV5-5 and TRBJ1-1; D gene uncertain. There are 11 residues in the CDR3. The V gene lost 0 bases and the J gene lost 4 bases, with 1 base spanning the gap. Germline V gene data show CDR1 as SGHKS and CDR2 as YYEKEE (reference sequence).

The chain has TRBV7-3 and TRBJ2-3; D is perhaps TRBD1 (5 bases). In germline, CDR1 is SGHTA, CDR2 FQGTGA. This CDR3 region has 15 residues. V lost 2 bases to trimming and J lost 6 bases, with 15 bases between them. The CDR3 here is CASSLAGHPRDTQYF. In DNA form, the CDR3 reads TGTGCCAGCAGCTTAGCAGGACACCCCAGGGATACGCAGTATTTT.

This chain uses TRBV29-1 with TRBJ2-3; 9 bases fit TRBD1. J was trimmed by 6 bases and V by 1 base; bases with no gene match: 11. Looked up from germline, CDR1 is SQVTM and CDR2 is ANQGSEA. This CDR3 spans 16 amino acids. CDR3 amino acids: CSVEVPGTGRMDTQYF. In nucleotides, the CDR3 is TGCAGCGTTGAAGTTCCCGGGACAGGGCGAATGGATACGCAGTATTTT.

This chain links TRBV11-2 with TRBJ1-1, with D unresolved. Germline assignment: CDR1 SGHAT and CDR2 FQNNGV. The CDR3 extends over 16 amino acids. Deletions cut 1 base from V and 0 bases from J, with 12 bases between. Here the CDR3 reads CASSLGLRRLNTEAFF. The CDR3 region has the DNA TGTGCCAGCAGCTTAGGTCTCAGGCGCTTGAACACTGAAGCTTTCTTT. Filled out from reference TRBV11-2 and TRBJ1-1, the complete variable domain reads EAGVAQSPRYKIIEKRQSVAFWCNPISGHATLYWYQQILGQGPKLLIQFQNNGVVDDSQLPKDRFSAERLKGVDSTLKIQPAKLEDSAVYLCASSLGLRRLNTEAFFGQGTRLTVV.

This clone was counted a single time. The J gene is TRBJ1-3, the V gene TRBV10-3; TRBD1 aligns across 9 bases. The CDR3 covers 13 residues. Germline loops: CDR1 ENHRY, CDR2 SYGVKD. J was trimmed by 4 bases and V by 10 bases; bases with no gene match: 5. CDR3 sequence: CANRGQGGNTIYF. The CDR3 DNA sequence: TGTGCCAACAGGGGGCAGGGCGGAAACACCATATATTTT.

Points on this clone: The sample has other DNA sequences that encode this CDR3 too. The rearrangement uses TRBV5-6 and TRBJ1-6, with unresolved D. V was cut by 1 base and J by 8 bases, with 10 bases left in between. Germline-derived CDR1 and CDR2 are SGHDT and YYEEEE. CDR3 length equals 14 residues. The CDR3 DNA follows: TGTGCCAGCAGCTTGAACCGCGGCGATTCACCCCTCCACTTT. As protein: CASSLNRGDSPLHF.

The table lists this clone with a count of one. J is TRBJ1-5 and V is TRBV5-1, with D tentatively TRBD1 (6 bases). The CDR3 sequence is 15 residues long. Germline values: CDR1 SGHRS, CDR2 YFSETQ. With 1 base removed from V and 5 bases from J, the gap between germline ends came to 13 bases. The CDR3 region is CASSLSGELHQPQHF. The DNA for the CDR3 is TGCGCCAGCAGCTTGTCAGGGGAGTTGCATCAGCCCCAGCATTTT.

The chain links TRBV5-1 to TRBJ2-5, with D hard to call. CDR3 length: 13 residues. Germline assignment: CDR1 SGHRS and CDR2 YFSETQ. V lost 8 bases and J 0 bases, leaving 11 bases between the germline ends. CDR3 loop: CASAFTHQETQYF. The CDR3 DNA reads as TGCGCCAGTGCATTTACCCACCAAGAGACCCAGTACTTC.

The chain uses TRBV7-6 and TRBJ2-5; 7 bases are a match to TRBD1. The CDR3 loop spans 13 amino acids. V lost 5 bases to trimming and J lost 3 bases; unmatched junction nucleotides: 3. Germline V lookup: CDR1 SGHVS, CDR2 FNYEAQ. The CDR3 DNA sequence: TGTGCCAGCAGCCTACAGGGGAAAGAGACCCAGTACTTC. Translated: CASSLQGKETQYF.

The J gene is TRBJ1-6, the V gene TRBV30, with D perhaps TRBD1 (5 bases). V was clipped by 0 bases and J by 9 bases, with 12 bases between them. CDR1 is GTSNPN and CDR2 is SVGIG in the germline V gene (reference sequence). The CDR3 covers 14 residues. The CDR3 sequence: CAWSVQAVGSPLHF. Here the CDR3 DNA reads TGTGCCTGGAGTGTACAGGCTGTGGGTTCACCCCTCCACTTT.